The clone carrying this T cell receptor beta chain was observed once. The antigen remains unidentified. This specimen belongs to a study of T cells in Graves' hyperthyroidism and ophthalmopathy. Study-wide points: The authors' 13 V-J model separated ophthalmopathy from stable hyperthyroidism. Most thyroid clonotypes expanded above 0.001 appeared in blood too. The model forecast ophthalmopathy, anticipating it by a median around 6.4 months before onset.

The germline V gene has CDR1 LNHDA and CDR2 SQIVND (reference sequence). The CDR3 runs to 11 residues. Deletions cut 7 bases from V and 6 bases from J, with 6 bases between. Uncontrolled infections, other autoimmune diseases, pregnancy or lactation led to exclusion of patients. TCR beta CDR3 region amplification was performed from RNA transcripts. The HTBI primer set drove a first-round RT-PCR of the TCR CDR3. TCRdb called the multiplex PCR reads again in MiXCR, with one record for every CDR3 protein. Here the sample spans almost 500,000 distinct CDR3 sequences, roughly 22% being singletons. Material for sequencing was blood. This clonotype was sampled from an older woman with Graves' ophthalmopathy. The chain employs TRBV19 and TRBJ2-2; no reliable D call. The CDR3 nucleotides are TGTGCCAGTAACCACCCCGGGGAGCTGTTTTTT. As protein: CASNHPGELFF. The whole variable domain, remainder taken from reference TRBV19 and TRBJ2-2, is DGGITQSPKYLFRKEGQNVTLSCEQNLNHDAMYWYRQDPGQGLRLIYYSQIVNDFQKGDIAEGYSVSREKKESFPLTVTSAQKNPTAFYLCASNHPGELFFGEGSRLTVL.